The 27 T cell receptor beta chains reported below all come from one sample, sequenced in a study of T cell responses to AZD1222 COVID-19 vaccine. Sequencing was performed with immunoSEQ multiplex PCR; in TCRdb, only in-frame clones are kept and a portion is missing. The profile shows 150,000 or so clones, 85% to 90% of them singletons. Sequenced here: peripheral blood, sampled on day 0 of MenACWY control vaccination. The receptors come from an adult in good health.

The chain has TRBV27 and TRBJ2-2, with a weak D call TRBD1 (6 bases). V lost 6 bases and J lost 0, with 20 bases in between. The CDR3 contains 18 residues. CDR1 is MNHEY and CDR2 is SMNVEV in the germline V gene (reference sequence). The CDR3 DNA is TGTGCCAGCAGGGCCAGAGGACAGAACTACGCGAACACCGGGGAGCTGTTTTTT. This sequence encodes CASRARGQNYANTGELFF.

This rearrangement joins TRBV19 to TRBJ1-2; D gene ambiguous. This CDR3 has 12 amino acids. V was clipped by 7 bases and J by 1 base, with 7 bases between them. Germline V gene data show CDR1 as LNHDA and CDR2 as SQIVND (reference sequence). CDR3: CASKTFNYGYTF. CDR3 coding DNA: TGTGCCAGTAAGACCTTTAACTATGGCTACACCTTC.

This CDR3 reads CASSQEPQLSSEQYF. CDR3 nucleotide sequence: TGCGCCAGCAGCCAAGAACCTCAACTCTCCAGCGAGCAGTACTTC. The gene calls are TRBV4-3 and TRBJ2-7, with no clear D. CDR1 is LGHNA and CDR2 is YSLEER in the germline V gene. V lost 0 bases, J lost 6 bases, and 15 bases lay in between. The CDR3 length is 15 residues.

This clone was counted once. V is TRBV4-1 and J is TRBJ1-6, with D hard to call. V lost 1 base and J 7 bases, leaving 5 bases between the germline ends. The CDR3 contains 13 residues. The germline V gene encodes CDR1 MGHRA and CDR2 YSYEKL. The DNA for the CDR3 is TGCGCCAGCAGCCAAGTTCGGAATTCACCCCTCCACTTT. As protein: CASSQVRNSPLHF.

The CDR3 protein is CASSFVLTSYEQYF. Here the CDR3 DNA reads TGTGCCAGCAGCTTTGTCCTCACTTCCTACGAGCAGTACTTC. This chain uses TRBV11-3 with TRBJ2-7; D remains unclear. The CDR3 is made up of 14 amino acids. Trimming pared 3 bases from V and 1 base from J, leaving 10 bases between. Germline loops: CDR1 SGHNT, CDR2 YENEEA.

The chain has TRBV24-1 and TRBJ2-1; 11 bases agree with TRBD2. Per the germline V gene, CDR1 is KGHDR and CDR2 is SFDVKD. The CDR3 totals 15 residues. V lost 10 bases and J lost 0; bases outside the gene matches: 4. The CDR3: CATTSGDVSYNEQFF. As DNA, the CDR3 is TGTGCCACGACTAGCGGGGATGTCTCCTACAATGAGCAGTTCTTC.

Of note for this clone: The junction departs from germline at one end; a sequencing error may be responsible. The sample contains more than one DNA sequence encoding this CDR3. This chain connects TRBV4-1 to TRBJ1-2; 9 bases match TRBD1. Germline CDR1 and CDR2: MGHRA and YSYEKL. The CDR3 runs 15 residues. CDR3 amino acids: CASSLRTGASQGYTF. For the CDR3, the DNA is TGCGCCAGCAGCCTAAGGACAGGGGCCTCGCAAGGCTATACCTTC.

This chain uses TRBV27 with TRBJ2-3; a possible D gene is TRBD2 (6 bases). Trimming stripped 6 bases from V and 2 bases from J, with 9 bases between. From germline, CDR1 is MNHEY and CDR2 SMNVEV (reference sequence). The CDR3 is made up of 13 amino acids. The CDR3 spells CASRGGNTDTQYF. In DNA, the CDR3 is TGTGCCAGCAGGGGGGGAAACACAGATACGCAGTATTTT.

CDR3 sequence: CASSPPLVPYEQYF. CDR3 coding DNA: TGTGCCAGCAGCCCCCCCCTGGTCCCCTACGAGCAGTACTTC. V and J are TRBV9 and TRBJ2-7; D not certain. The CDR3 contains 14 residues. V lost 4 bases and J 2 bases, leaving 13 bases between the germline ends. Germline CDR1 SGDLS, CDR2 YYNGEE.

The chain combines TRBV10-3 with TRBJ2-3; TRBD1 aligns across 10 bases. CDR3 size: 15 residues. Germline CDR1 reads ENHRY; CDR2 reads SYGVKD. V shed 4 bases and J 5 bases; nucleotides not matched to a gene: 6. The CDR3 region has the DNA TGTGCCATCAGTGGACAGGGGGCGTTTCAAGATACGCAGTATTTT. Translation gives CAISGQGAFQDTQYF.

J is TRBJ1-2 and V is TRBV27; tentatively, D is TRBD1 (5 bases). V was clipped by 6 bases and J by 8 bases, with 13 bases between them. Germline V gives CDR1 MNHEY, CDR2 SMNVEV (reference sequence). The CDR3 extends over 12 amino acids. The CDR3, as DNA: TGTGCCAGCAGGGCGCAGGGTCCCGGCTACACCTTC. Protein sequence: CASRAQGPGYTF.

This clone has only a few counts. The gene calls are TRBV6-2 or TRBV6-3 and TRBJ2-3, with D possibly matching TRBD2 (5 bases). This CDR3 spans 15 amino acids. Germline CDR1 MNHEY, CDR2 SVGEGT. V lost 6 bases, J lost 0 bases, and 13 bases lay in between. CDR3 in amino acids: CASSPEDHSTDTQYF. The CDR3 nucleotides are TGTGCCAGCAGCCCGGAGGACCATAGCACAGATACGCAGTATTTT.

The V and J genes are TRBV6-2 or TRBV6-3 and TRBJ2-1; 9 bases align to TRBD2. Germline V gene data show CDR1 as MNHEY and CDR2 as SVGEGT. The V and J ends lost 0 bases and 6 bases, in that order; junction bases with no gene match: 3. The CDR3 spans 15 residues. The CDR3: CASSYSGSGGNEQFF. In nucleotides, the CDR3 is TGTGCCAGCAGTTACTCAGGTAGCGGGGGCAATGAGCAGTTCTTC.

The chain joins TRBV30 to TRBJ1-5; D might be TRBD1 (5 bases). CDR3 length: 14 residues. CDR1 and CDR2 (germline): GTSNPN, SVGIG (reference sequence). Trimming pared 0 bases from V and 6 bases from J, leaving 12 bases between. DNA for the CDR3: TGTGCCTGGAGTGTACGGGCAGGGATTCAGCCCCAGCATTTT. Encoded protein: CAWSVRAGIQPQHF.

The gene calls are TRBV7-6 and TRBJ1-4, with 8 bases matching TRBD1. The CDR3 totals 16 residues. Germline CDR1 and CDR2: SGHVS and FNYEAQ. The junction had 13 bases not matched to a gene; V was cut back by 5 bases and J by 8 bases. CDR3 in amino acids: CASSLGQGSRREKLFF. CDR3 sequence (DNA): TGTGCCAGCAGCCTTGGACAGGGATCACGTCGGGAAAAACTGTTTTTT.

The rearrangement joins TRBV6-1 to TRBJ2-7; no definite D call. The germline gives CDR1 MNHNS, CDR2 SASEGT. The CDR3 runs 15 residues. V was clipped by 1 base and J by 2 bases, with 12 bases between them. The CDR3 DNA is TGTGCCAGCAGTGAAGGTTTGGGCCGGACCTACGAGCAGTACGTC. It is translated as CASSEGLGRTYEQYV.

The chain joins TRBV6-4 to TRBJ2-2; maybe TRBD2 (7 bases). Germline V gives CDR1 MRHNA, CDR2 SNTAGT. This CDR3 has 16 residues. Between the trimmed V and J ends, which lost 3 bases and 3 bases, there was a span of 14 bases. In nucleotides, the CDR3 is TGTGCCAGCAGTGATAAGGGGGGGTCGGACACCGGGGAGCTGTTTTTT. Encoded protein: CASSDKGGSDTGELFF.

This chain uses TRBV24-1 with TRBJ1-2; D may be TRBD1 (6 bases). The V and J ends lost 3 bases and 8 bases respectively, with 12 bases between them. The CDR3 runs to 13 residues. CDR1 and CDR2 (germline): KGHDR, SFDVKD. The CDR3 nucleotides read TGTGCCACCAGTGATGAGGGGGTTCGGGGCTACACCTTC. It specifies CATSDEGVRGYTF.

The chain recombines TRBV2 with TRBJ1-4; 8 nucleotides agree with TRBD1. The CDR3 consists of 14 residues. Germline lookup yields CDR1 SNHLY and CDR2 FYNNEI. V was pared by 4 bases and J by 5 bases, with 3 bases of the junction left unmatched. CDR3 sequence (DNA): TGTGCCAGCAGTGCGGACAGGGTAAATGAAAAACTGTTTTTT. Translating it yields CASSADRVNEKLFF.

This clone appeared a single time. The chain uses TRBV6-2 or TRBV6-3 and TRBJ2-5; D remains unclear. This CDR3 spans 12 amino acids. Germline CDR1 is MNHEY and CDR2 is SVGEGT. V shed 6 bases and J shed 1 base, with 6 bases lying between them. In DNA, the CDR3 is TGTGCCAGCAGCCGCATCCAAGAGACCCAGTACTTC. This encodes CASSRIQETQYF.

Notes on this clone: Other nucleotide sequences in the sample specify the same CDR3. The chain links TRBV6-2 or TRBV6-3 to TRBJ1-2, with D hard to call. CDR3 size: 12 residues. Trimming removed 1 base from V and 8 bases from J, with 8 bases in between. Per the germline V gene, CDR1 is MNHEY and CDR2 is SVGEGT. CDR3 protein: CASSYWLGGYTF. As DNA, the CDR3 is TGTGCCAGCAGTTACTGGCTGGGAGGCTACACCTTC.

The CDR3 nucleotides are TGTGCCAGCAGTTACTCGGGGGAAGGCACTGAAGCTTTCTTT. Translating it yields CASSYSGEGTEAFF. The chain employs TRBV6-5 and TRBJ1-1; perhaps TRBD1 as D (5 bases). The CDR3 extends over 14 amino acids. CDR1 and CDR2 from the germline V gene are MNHEY and SVGAGI. Trimming pared 0 bases from V and 4 bases from J, leaving 9 bases between.

This chain links TRBV6-5 with TRBJ2-7; tentative D call: TRBD1 (6 bases). This CDR3 region has 13 residues. The V gene lost 6 bases and the J gene lost 2 bases, with 11 bases spanning the gap. CDR1 and CDR2 from the germline V gene are MNHEY and SVGAGI. CDR3 sequence reads: CASRQGQTYEQYF. The CDR3 coding sequence is TGTGCCAGCAGGCAGGGGCAGACCTACGAGCAGTACTTC.

The rearrangement joins TRBV19 to TRBJ1-4; D might be TRBD1 (6 bases). This CDR3 comprises 15 residues. Looked up from germline, CDR1 is LNHDA and CDR2 is SQIVND (reference sequence). The germline V and J ends were trimmed by 7 bases and 3 bases, with 15 bases remaining between them. The CDR3 protein is CASTPPGQPNEKLFF. In DNA form, the CDR3 reads TGTGCCAGTACTCCCCCCGGACAGCCTAATGAAAAACTGTTTTTT.

Turning to this clone: Other nucleotide sequences in the sample specify the same CDR3. The chain is built from TRBV24-1 and TRBJ1-5; TRBD1 aligns across 11 bases. After removal of 4 bases from V and 4 bases from J, the junction contained 5 bases not matched to a gene. The germline gives CDR1 KGHDR, CDR2 SFDVKD. This CDR3 region has 16 residues. CDR3 region: CATSDPGTGGNQPQHF. Here the CDR3 DNA reads TGTGCCACCAGTGACCCCGGGACAGGGGGGAATCAGCCCCAGCATTTT.

This clone was seen just once. J is TRBJ2-3 and V is TRBV24-1; tentative D call: TRBD1 (5 bases). The length of the CDR3 is 12 residues. V dropped 5 bases and J dropped 8 bases, with 10 bases sitting between them. Germline V lookup: CDR1 KGHDR, CDR2 SFDVKD. Here the CDR3 DNA reads TGTGCCACCAGTGTCCAGGGAATTACGCAGTATTTT. Translation gives CATSVQGITQYF.

V is TRBV27 and J is TRBJ1-2; TRBD1 might be the D (5 bases). Trimming shortened V by 0 bases and J by 6 bases, and 14 bases separated the two germline ends. This CDR3 is built from 15 residues. From germline, CDR1 is MNHEY and CDR2 SMNVEV (reference sequence). The CDR3 nucleotides are TGTGCCAGCAGTTTATCCCGGGGGGGGTTCGATGGCTACACCTTC. Translation gives CASSLSRGGFDGYTF.